This TCR beta chain emerged from a study of CD8 T cells in Susac syndrome. An input of about 0.45 to 1 ug of RNA was subjected to reverse transcription using random hexamers. TCRdb fed the immunoSEQ multiplex PCR reads into MiXCR, producing one record per CDR3 protein. The repertoire has tens of thousands of distinct CDR3 sequences, around 90% of them found once; the top ten carry 0.15% to 0.25%. CDR3 length: 14 amino acids. Germline values: CDR1 MNHEY, CDR2 SVGAGI. V lost 2 bases, J lost 2 bases, and 8 bases lay in between. Study-wide results and caveats: TCR sequencing and HLA analysis covered a relatively small number of individuals.

From blood CD8+ and CD4+ T cells, TCR beta sequences were generated. Negative isolation yielded the CD8+ and CD4+ T cells, while FACS enriched the TEMRA cells. Points on this clonotype: Its antigen remains unknown.

This sequence was found in a human donor in good health. The sequenced material came from CD8+ T cells from PBMCs. The chain uses TRBV6-5 and TRBJ2-3; D is uncertain. The CDR3 DNA is TGTGCCAGCAGTTACGGGTCCAACACAGATACGCAGTATTTT. It specifies CASSYGSNTDTQYF.